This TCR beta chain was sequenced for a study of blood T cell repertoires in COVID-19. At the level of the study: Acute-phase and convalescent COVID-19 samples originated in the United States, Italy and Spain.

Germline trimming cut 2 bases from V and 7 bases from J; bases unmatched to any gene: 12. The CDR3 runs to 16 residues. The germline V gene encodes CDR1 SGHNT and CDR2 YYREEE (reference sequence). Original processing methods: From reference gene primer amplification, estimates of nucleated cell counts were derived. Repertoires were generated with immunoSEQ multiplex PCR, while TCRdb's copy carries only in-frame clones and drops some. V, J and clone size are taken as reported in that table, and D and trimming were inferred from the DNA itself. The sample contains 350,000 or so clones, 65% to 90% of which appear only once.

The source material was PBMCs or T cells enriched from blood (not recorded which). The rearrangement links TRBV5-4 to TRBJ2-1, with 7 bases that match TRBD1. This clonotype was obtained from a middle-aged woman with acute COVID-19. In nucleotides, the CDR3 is TGTGCCAGCAGCTTCCCGGGACAGACGAATGATAATGAGCAGTTCTTC. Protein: CASSFPGQTNDNEQFF.